A selection of T cell receptor beta chains follows, all from one sample in a study of cytomegalovirus exposure and HLA in healthy donors. Some clones are missing from TCRdb's copy, which holds only in-frame ones; the method was immunoSEQ multiplex PCR. The sample comprises about 62,000 clones, about 89% of which are singletons, and 1.4% rests with the top ten. The specimen was PBMCs. These receptors all come from a man between 18 and 29 years old in good health and CMV-seronegative. CDR3s include the opening cysteine and the closing phenylalanine or tryptophan. Fields, in order: V gene, CDR3 protein.

>TRBV7-3
CASSPTPRRETQYF
>TRBV5-8
CASSPGQIPYF
>TRBV29-1
CSVVTVGTGFHGYTF
>TRBV7-6
CASSRISGTGLTQYF
>TRBV7-9
CASSLPPSDEQYF
>TRBV29-1
CSAREAYNSPLHF
>TRBV2
CASIKDRELNGYTF
>TRBV4-1
CASSQADTNYGYTF
>TRBV7-9
CASRPTGYTEAFF
>TRBV7-9
CASSTGTGPYNEQFF
>TRBV7-6
CASSSGHPQPQHF
>TRBV5-6
CASSYGGNQETQYF
>TRBV11-2
CASSPRVENTEAFF
>TRBV23-1
CASSHSLSRTTLPQHF
>TRBV27
CASRPSVGTDTQYF
>TRBV6-5
CASSFQETQYF
>TRBV6-5
CASSYSTSMGTDTQYF
>TRBV7-9
CASSSAPNTEAFF
>TRBV11-2
CASSLELRQRNTEAFF
>TRBV30
CAWDMGQVNTEAFF
>TRBV5-6
CASSLGGYEQYF
>TRBV2
CASSEGSSETQYF
>TRBV4-1
CASSQVTGGAYEQYF
>TRBV25-1
CAKARDRRGYTF
>TRBV2
CASSESRRRVMGETQYF
>TRBV5-3
CARSLSKSSYNSPLHF
>TRBV6-5
CASSFGQGASSF
>TRBV28
CASSTGTGRSPLHF
>TRBV29-1
CSVPKGAQGGELFF
>TRBV27
CASSFGVQETQYF
>TRBV11-1
CASSPRLAGVTDTQYF
>TRBV30
CAWSPGQAGEQYF
>TRBV29-1
CSVAGQPAIDYGYTF
>TRBV7-9
CASSFPSNKDRIYQETQYF
>TRBV29-1
CSVVRGSTDTQYF
>TRBV14
CASSQRQDEQFF
>TRBV29-1
CSVEGDRQETQYF
>TRBV14
CASSQGGALYNEQFF
>TRBV4-1
CASSLLPTGSQETQYF
>TRBV7-9
CASSATGGNTEAFF
>TRBV6-1
CASSRGGARQPQHF
>TRBV19
CASSTTGAETQYF
>TRBV9
CASSEDRVINSPLHF
>TRBV28
CASSLFGTSANYGYTF
>TRBV5-1
CASSLGQGSSEAFF
>TRBV11-3
CASSLEGDSYEQYF
>TRBV7-3
CASSPGGLAGNEQFF
>TRBV28
CASTPSGGPSYEQYF
>TRBV6-5
CASSYSSRFPYEQYF
>TRBV7-9
CASSLSPNSYRGLTYEQYF
>TRBV27
CASSFAENTEAFF
>TRBV19
CASSIGSGISGYTF
>TRBV11-3
CASSLSMTGEAFF
>TRBV5-1
CASSSQGATEAFF
>TRBV2
CASHPGLAVENSYEQYF
>TRBV7-9
CASSLDRVTPYNEQFF